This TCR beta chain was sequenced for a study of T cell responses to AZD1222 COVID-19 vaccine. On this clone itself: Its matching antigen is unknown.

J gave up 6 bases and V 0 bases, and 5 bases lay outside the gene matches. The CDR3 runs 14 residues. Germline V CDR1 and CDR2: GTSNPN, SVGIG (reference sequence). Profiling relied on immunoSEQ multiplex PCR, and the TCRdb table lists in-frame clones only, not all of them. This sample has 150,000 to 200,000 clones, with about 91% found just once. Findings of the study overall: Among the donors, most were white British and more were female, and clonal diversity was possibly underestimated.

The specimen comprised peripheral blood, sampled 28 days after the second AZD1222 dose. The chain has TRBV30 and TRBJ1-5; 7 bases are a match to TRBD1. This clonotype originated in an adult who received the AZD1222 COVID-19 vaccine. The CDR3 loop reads CAWSVNRGGQPQHF. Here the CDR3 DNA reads TGTGCCTGGAGTGTAAACAGGGGCGGTCAGCCCCAGCATTTT. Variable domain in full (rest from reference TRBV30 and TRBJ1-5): SQTIHQWPATLVQPVGSPLSLECTVEGTSNPNLYWYRQAAGRGLQLLFYSVGIGQISSEVPQNLSASRPQDRQFILSSKKLLLSDSGFYLCAWSVNRGGQPQHFGDGTRLSIL.